Below are 20 T cell receptor beta chains sequenced from a single sample in a study of OX40 agonist ivuxolimab in advanced cancers. Libraries were prepared by immunoSEQ multiplex PCR; TCRdb keeps only in-frame clonotypes and omits some of them. Of 72,000 or so clones listed, about 90% are singletons. The specimen was CD4+ or CD8+ T cells sorted from blood, collected in a trial of the OX40 agonist ivuxolimab. The receptors here all came from an adult with an advanced solid tumor such as melanoma, head and neck, liver or kidney cancer.

This clone was recorded a few times. The CDR3 DNA sequence: TGTGCCAGCTCACCACCGCCCTTGGGACAGGGGGACAAAAACATTCAGTACTTC. Protein product: CASSPPPLGQGDKNIQYF. V usage is TRBV18 and J usage is TRBJ2-4; 11 bases map to TRBD1. CDR1 is KGHSH, CDR2 LQKENI, per germline. V trimming: 0 bases; J trimming: 3 bases; junction bases outside the gene matches: 7. The CDR3 sequence is 18 residues long.

V usage is TRBV2 and J usage is TRBJ2-1, with D possibly matching TRBD1 (5 bases). V lost 7 bases and J 0 bases, leaving 10 bases between the germline ends. The germline CDR1 and CDR2 sequences are SNHLY and FYNNEI. The CDR3 is made up of 14 amino acids. The CDR3: CASKGDSSYNEQFF. The CDR3 DNA reads TGTGCCAGCAAAGGGGATAGCTCCTACAATGAGCAGTTCTTC.

DNA for the CDR3: TGTGCCAGCAGCAAGGGTGAGACCCAGTACTTC. Protein: CASSKGETQYF. This chain joins TRBV11-1 and TRBJ2-5; D is undetermined. Trimming left V 5 bases short and J 5 bases short, with 6 bases between. The CDR3 covers 11 residues. Germline CDR1 and CDR2: SGHAT and FQDESV (reference sequence).

The chain employs TRBV28 and TRBJ2-7, with D perhaps matching TRBD1 or TRBD2 (5 bases each). V lost 10 bases, J lost 1 base, and 14 bases lay in between. CDR3 length: 13 residues. Germline loops: CDR1 MDHEN, CDR2 SYDVKM. CDR3 coding DNA: TGTGCCACCGAACCTGGGACGTCCTACGAGCAGTACTTC. This encodes CATEPGTSYEQYF.

The chain employs TRBV14 and TRBJ2-1; D gene ambiguous. Trimming removed 0 bases from V and 9 bases from J, with 9 bases in between. Germline V gene lookup returns CDR1 SGHDN and CDR2 FVKESK. The CDR3 totals 13 residues. CDR3 in amino acids: CASSQDDLREQFF. CDR3 nucleotide sequence: TGTGCCAGCAGCCAAGATGATCTACGTGAGCAGTTCTTC.

This clone has only one observation. The chain links TRBV5-1 to TRBJ1-4; 10 positions agree with TRBD1. Germline CDR1 SGHRS, CDR2 YFSETQ. V lost 3 bases to trimming and J lost 4 bases; unmatched junction nucleotides: 6. The CDR3 consists of 16 residues. CDR3 bases: TGCGCCAGCAGCTCAGGACAGGGGGTAATTAATGAAAAACTGTTTTTT. This translates into CASSSGQGVINEKLFF.

The V gene is TRBV5-4, the J gene TRBJ2-5, with 11 bases identical to TRBD2. Germline trimming cut 1 base from V and 5 bases from J; bases unmatched to any gene: 4. CDR1 and CDR2 from the germline V gene are SGHNT and YYREEE (reference sequence). This CDR3 contains 15 residues. DNA for the CDR3: TGTGCCAGCAGCTTGTTACTAGCGGGGGCGGAGACCCAGTACTTC. Its translation: CASSLLLAGAETQYF.

The sample holds one count of this clone. CDR3 residues: CASSLAREGYEQYF. CDR3 DNA: TGTGCCAGCAGCCTAGCCAGGGAGGGCTACGAGCAGTACTTC. The chain is built from TRBV9 and TRBJ2-7; 7 nucleotides match TRBD2. The CDR3 runs 14 residues. Germline V lookup: CDR1 SGDLS, CDR2 YYNGEE. Germline trimming cut 4 bases from V and 3 bases from J; bases unmatched to any gene: 7. Variable domain in full (rest from reference TRBV9 and TRBJ2-7): DSGVTQTPKHLITATGQRVTLRCSPRSGDLSVYWYQQSLDQGLQFLIQYYNGEERAKGNILERFSAQQFPDLHSELNLSSLELGDSALYFCASSLAREGYEQYFGPGTRLTVT.

V and J are TRBV5-1 and TRBJ1-3; D might be TRBD1 (6 bases). The length of the CDR3 is 17 residues. The V end was cut by 4 bases, the J end by 0 bases, with 17 bases between. From germline, CDR1 is SGHRS and CDR2 YFSETQ. Here the CDR3 reads CASSLDIQGFSGNTIYF. CDR3 nucleotide sequence: TGCGCCAGCAGCCTGGATATACAGGGTTTCTCTGGAAACACCATATATTTT.

The genes are TRBV6-6 and TRBJ2-7; D gene unclear. Looked up from germline, CDR1 is MNHNY and CDR2 is SVGAGI (reference sequence). V gave up 7 bases and J gave up 0 bases, with 7 bases separating them. This CDR3 is 12 amino acids long. Written as DNA, the CDR3 is TGTGCCAGCACCCAGAACTCCTACGAGCAGTACTTC. Translated, it gives CASTQNSYEQYF.

The gene calls are TRBV5-4 and TRBJ2-2; TRBD2 agrees at 14 bases. Trimming removed 2 bases from V and 1 base from J; junction bases left unmatched: 1. CDR3 size: 17 residues. Germline-derived CDR1 and CDR2 are SGHNT and YYREEE (reference sequence). The CDR3 coding sequence is TGTGCCAGCAGCTTCGGACTAGCGGGGGGGAACACCGGGGAGCTGTTTTTT. Translating it yields CASSFGLAGGNTGELFF.

The chain links TRBV6-5 to TRBJ2-3; 9 nucleotides line up with TRBD1. V trimming: 6 bases; J trimming: 4 bases; junction bases outside the gene matches: 8. This CDR3 has 15 residues. Germline V CDR1 and CDR2: MNHEY, SVGAGI. The CDR3: CASRPGQGVADTQYF. CDR3 DNA: TGTGCCAGCAGACCGGGACAGGGTGTGGCAGATACGCAGTATTTT.

The chain uses TRBV4-1 and TRBJ1-6; maybe TRBD1 (6 bases). With 2 bases removed from V and 5 bases from J, the gap between germline ends came to 19 bases. Germline V gene lookup returns CDR1 MGHRA and CDR2 YSYEKL. This CDR3 contains 18 residues. DNA of the CDR3: TGCGCCAGCAGCCAACTATCGGCCCGGGACAAAAATAATTCACCCCTCCACTTT. Amino acids: CASSQLSARDKNNSPLHF.

This chain connects TRBV7-8 to TRBJ1-2, with TRBD1 matching 7 bases. The CDR3 extends over 15 amino acids. V gave up 7 bases and J gave up 0 bases; unmatched junction bases: 8. CDR1 is SGHVS, CDR2 FQNEAQ, per germline. CDR3 in amino acids: CASTKLGQSNYGYTF. CDR3 bases: TGTGCCAGCACCAAGTTGGGACAGTCTAACTATGGCTACACCTTC. Full variable domain (rest looked up from reference TRBV7-8 and TRBJ1-2): GAGVSQSPRYKVAKRGQDVALRCDPISGHVSLFWYQQALGQGPEFLTYFQNEAQLDKSGLPSDRFFAERPEGSVSTLKIQRTQQEDSAVYLCASTKLGQSNYGYTFGSGTRLTVV.

The V gene is TRBV11-2, the J gene TRBJ2-2; D is unresolved. The V end was cut by 4 bases, the J end by 1 base, with 4 bases between. Germline lookup yields CDR1 SGHAT and CDR2 FQNNGV. This CDR3 has 13 residues. Here the CDR3 DNA reads TGTGCCAGCAGCTCCAGGAACACCGGGGAGCTGTTTTTT. It translates to CASSSRNTGELFF.

The V call is TRBV18, the J call TRBJ2-5, with 8 nucleotides matching TRBD1. The CDR3 consists of 14 residues. V shed 5 bases, J shed 6 bases, and the junction held 8 bases outside the gene matches. Looked up from germline, CDR1 is KGHSH and CDR2 is LQKENI. This chain's CDR3 is CASSTSRGQQTQYF. CDR3 DNA sequence: TGTGCCAGCTCAACTAGCAGGGGGCAACAGACCCAGTACTTC.

The chain is built from TRBV5-1 and TRBJ2-2; D tentatively fits TRBD1 or TRBD2 (5 bases each). V dropped 4 bases and J dropped 2 bases, with 12 bases sitting between them. This CDR3 has 15 residues. CDR1 and CDR2 from the germline V gene are SGHRS and YFSETQ. The CDR3 region has the DNA TGCGCCAGCAGCACTGGGACCCTAAACACCGGGGAGCTGTTTTTT. This gives the protein CASSTGTLNTGELFF.

The chain employs TRBV7-9 and TRBJ1-4; TRBD1 might be the D (5 bases). The CDR3 length is 16 residues. Germline V CDR1 and CDR2: SEHNR, FQNEAQ (reference sequence). Trimming removed 2 bases at V and 8 bases at J, with 18 bases between. As DNA, the CDR3 is TGTGCCAGCAGCTTAAGTGCCACAGGCCTAAGGGAAAAACTGTTTTTT. It is translated as CASSLSATGLREKLFF.

The chain uses TRBV19 and TRBJ2-7; possible D gene TRBD1, 5 bases. The CDR3 consists of 12 residues. V lost 8 bases and J 0 bases, leaving 8 bases between the germline ends. Germline V gene data show CDR1 as LNHDA and CDR2 as SQIVND (reference sequence). In nucleotides, the CDR3 is TGTGCCAGTGTGGACAACTCCTACGAGCAGTACTTC. This gives the protein CASVDNSYEQYF.

The CDR3: CASSFRGLVGTDTQYF. CDR3 coding DNA: TGTGCCAGCAGTTTCCGCGGGTTGGTGGGCACAGATACGCAGTATTTT. V usage is TRBV28 and J usage is TRBJ2-3, with D perhaps TRBD2 (5 bases). Germline-derived CDR1 and CDR2 are MDHEN and SYDVKM. Deletions cut 3 bases from V and 1 base from J, with 14 bases between. The CDR3 spans 16 residues.